This T cell receptor (beta chain) emerged from a study of T-cell reconstitution after alpha-beta-depleted transplantation in children. Study-wide findings and caveats: Where some patients showed high TCRbeta diversity at day 60, it came from recipient T cells and thymic progenitors that had survived.

During its preparation, the TCRbeta library received unique molecular identifiers. TCRdb re-analysed the PCR reads in MiXCR, keeping a single row per CDR3 protein. This sample has 90,000 to 100,000 distinct CDR3 sequences, with about 25% found just once. About this clonotype itself: The antigen is not known.

The CDR3 consists of 16 residues. Per germline, CDR1 SGHRS and CDR2 YFSETQ. J gave up 9 bases and V 4 bases, and 13 bases lay outside the gene matches. The chain employs TRBV5-1 and TRBJ2-1; 10 nucleotides match TRBD2. This clonotype was sampled from a boy younger than 10 with acute lymphoblastic leukemia, due to receive a stem cell transplant. The specimen was PBMCs, collected before TCRalphabeta/CD19-depleted stem cell transplant. Here the CDR3 DNA reads TGCGCCAGCAGCCCCTGGTGGACTAGCGGAAGTGTTGAGCAGTTCTTC. Its protein product is CASSPWWTSGSVEQFF.